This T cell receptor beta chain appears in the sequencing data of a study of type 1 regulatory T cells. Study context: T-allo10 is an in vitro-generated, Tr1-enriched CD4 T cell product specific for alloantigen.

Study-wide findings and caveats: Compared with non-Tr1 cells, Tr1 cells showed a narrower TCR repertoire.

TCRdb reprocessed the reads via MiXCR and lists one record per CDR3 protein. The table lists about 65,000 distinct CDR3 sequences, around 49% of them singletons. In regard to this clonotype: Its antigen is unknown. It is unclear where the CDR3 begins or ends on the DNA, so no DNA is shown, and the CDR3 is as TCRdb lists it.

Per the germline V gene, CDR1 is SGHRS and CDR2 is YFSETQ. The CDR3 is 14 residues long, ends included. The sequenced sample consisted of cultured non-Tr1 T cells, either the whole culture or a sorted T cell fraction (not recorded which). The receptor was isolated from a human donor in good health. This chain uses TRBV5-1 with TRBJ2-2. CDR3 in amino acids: CASSLERFPGSCFF.